One and the same sample provided the 25 T cell receptor beta chains below, sequenced in a study of CD8+CD57+ T cells in acquired aplastic anemia. The template for TCR beta VDJ and CDR3 sequence profiling was genomic DNA. TCRdb fed the reads into MiXCR, producing one record per CDR3 protein. Altogether around 430,000 distinct CDR3 sequences are present, approximately 33% being singletons, with the ten largest covering 0.82%. The patients chosen for sequencing had shown expansion of CD8+CD57+ cells (detected by flow cytometry). Sequenced material: sorted CD4+, CD8+, or CD8+CD57+ T cells (not recorded which) from PBMCs. These receptor sequences come from a human donor with aplastic anemia.

This clonotype has ten or more counts. The chain links TRBV10-3 to TRBJ2-7; unclear D gene. The CDR3 sequence is 15 residues long. The V gene lost 0 bases and the J gene lost 2 bases, with 11 bases spanning the gap. Germline lookup yields CDR1 ENHRY and CDR2 SYGVKD. The CDR3 nucleotides read TGTGCCATCAGTGAGTCGTCGGCAGAAACCTACGAGCAGTACTTC. This sequence encodes CAISESSAETYEQYF.

This clonotype was observed a few times. V is TRBV19 and J is TRBJ1-3; no clear D gene. Germline V gene data show CDR1 as LNHDA and CDR2 as SQIVND (reference sequence). The CDR3 sequence is 15 residues long. Deletions cut 3 bases from V and 6 bases from J, with 15 bases between. The chain's CDR3 is CASSIPGQGQNTIYF. The CDR3 coding sequence is TGTGCCAGTAGTATTCCCGGGCAAGGGCAAAACACCATATATTTT.

The chain employs TRBV19 and TRBJ1-2; no reliable D call. This CDR3 is built from 16 residues. V was shortened by 5 bases and J by 4 bases, with 20 bases between the two germline ends. The germline CDR1 and CDR2 sequences are LNHDA and SQIVND (reference sequence). The CDR3 DNA sequence: TGTGCCAGTAGTGTCTTAGCAGCGAGTACCGCCTATGGCTACACCTTC. Translation gives CASSVLAASTAYGYTF. The variable domain in full, completed from reference TRBV19 and TRBJ1-2, reads DGGITQSPKYLFRKEGQNVTLSCEQNLNHDAMYWYRQDPGQGLRLIYYSQIVNDFQKGDIAEGYSVSREKKESFPLTVTSAQKNPTAFYLCASSVLAASTAYGYTFGSGTRLTVV.

In this sample, this clonotype turned up once. The chain carries TRBV11-2 and TRBJ1-3; D remains ambiguous. This CDR3 is built from 15 residues. V was trimmed by 3 bases and J by 4 bases, leaving 13 bases between them. The germline CDR1 and CDR2 sequences are SGHAT and FQNNGV. The CDR3 reads CASSFRGLGGNTIYF. CDR3 in DNA: TGTGCCAGCAGCTTCCGGGGTCTTGGCGGAAACACCATATATTTT.

This clonotype was recorded many times. This sequence joins TRBV20-1 and TRBJ1-4; D is ambiguous. CDR1 and CDR2 from the germline V gene are DFQATT and SNEGSKA (reference sequence). CDR3 length equals 14 residues. Trimming cost V 1 base and J 2 bases, with 8 bases left between them. The CDR3, as DNA: TGCAGTGCTAGAGGCCTGCGGACTAATGAAAAACTGTTTTTT. Amino acid sequence: CSARGLRTNEKLFF.

The rearrangement joins TRBV25-1 to TRBJ2-1; 7 positions agree with TRBD2. Trimming at V came to 5 bases and at J to 5 bases, leaving 6 bases not matched to a gene. Germline assignment: CDR1 MGHDK and CDR2 SYGVNS. The CDR3 totals 14 residues. CDR3 nucleotide sequence: TGTGCCAGCAGTTTCTTACTAGCGAACAATGAGCAGTTCTTC. Translated: CASSFLLANNEQFF.

This clonotype was recorded at least ten times. The chain combines TRBV7-2 with TRBJ1-6, with 10 bases that match TRBD1. From germline, CDR1 is SGHTA and CDR2 FQGNSA. J was trimmed by 10 bases and V by 5 bases; bases with no gene match: 8. The CDR3 loop spans 15 amino acids. The CDR3 sequence is CASSQRQGARSPLHF. Here the CDR3 DNA reads TGTGCCAGCAGCCAACGACAGGGGGCTCGCTCACCCCTCCACTTT.

This clonotype occurred many times. CDR3 loop: CASAKQGTAYEQYF. CDR3 bases: TGTGCCAGCGCAAAACAGGGGACCGCCTACGAGCAGTACTTC. The chain is built from TRBV19 and TRBJ2-7, with 7 bases lining up with TRBD1. The CDR3 is made up of 14 amino acids. Germline V lookup: CDR1 LNHDA, CDR2 SQIVND (reference sequence). The ends lost 9 bases at V and 2 bases at J; junction bases unmatched: 10.

V is TRBV30 and J is TRBJ1-4; D perhaps matches TRBD1 (6 bases). Trimming cost V 0 bases and J 7 bases, with 15 bases left between them. The CDR3 runs 15 residues. Germline V gene sequence: CDR1 GTSNPN, CDR2 SVGIG (reference sequence). DNA of the CDR3: TGTGCCTGGAGTGTACTCAGGGGCGTAAGTGAAAAACTGTTTTTT. Translation: CAWSVLRGVSEKLFF. Full variable domain (rest looked up from reference TRBV30 and TRBJ1-4): SQTIHQWPATLVQPVGSPLSLECTVEGTSNPNLYWYRQAAGRGLQLLFYSVGIGQISSEVPQNLSASRPQDRQFILSSKKLLLSDSGFYLCAWSVLRGVSEKLFFGSGTQLSVL.

The CDR3 DNA sequence: TGTGCCAGCAGCTTAGTAGTAGCTGGAGATACGCAGTATTTT. Its protein product is CASSLVVAGDTQYF. The chain links TRBV7-9 to TRBJ2-3; no clear D gene. V was shortened by 1 base and J by 5 bases, with 10 bases between the two germline ends. Germline V gene data show CDR1 as SEHNR and CDR2 as FQNEAQ (reference sequence). This CDR3 contains 14 residues.

This clonotype was observed many times. This sequence joins TRBV20-1 and TRBJ1-6; TRBD1 aligns across 8 bases. The V segment lost 6 bases and the J segment 8 bases; nucleotides outside the gene matches: 6. Per germline, CDR1 DFQATT and CDR2 SNEGSKA (reference sequence). CDR3 length equals 13 residues. The CDR3 DNA is TGCAGTGCCACCCCGGACAGGGATTCACCCCTCCACTTT. It encodes CSATPDRDSPLHF.

This clonotype was detected many times. The chain links TRBV19 to TRBJ1-5; TRBD1 is a possible D gene (5 bases). The CDR3 is made up of 15 amino acids. Trimming took 3 bases from V and 7 from J, leaving 16 bases between them. Germline loops: CDR1 LNHDA, CDR2 SQIVND (reference sequence). The CDR3: CASSMGRQGRQPQHF. In DNA form, the CDR3 reads TGTGCCAGTAGTATGGGGAGGCAGGGAAGACAGCCCCAGCATTTT.

The gene calls are TRBV9 and TRBJ2-2; TRBD1 or TRBD2 may be the D gene (5 bases each). The CDR3 is 14 amino acids. From germline, CDR1 is SGDLS and CDR2 YYNGEE. Trimming pared 0 bases from V and 7 bases from J, leaving 10 bases between. The CDR3 nucleotides are TGTGCCAGCAGCGTAGGCAGGGACGGCGGGGAGCTGTTTTTT. This codes for CASSVGRDGGELFF.

Only a few counts were recorded for this clonotype. The J gene is TRBJ1-2, the V gene TRBV29-1; the D gene is possibly TRBD1 (5 bases). Per the germline V gene, CDR1 is SQVTM and CDR2 is ANQGSEA. Trimming removed 5 bases from V and 11 bases from J, with 18 bases in between. The CDR3 has 12 residues. CDR3 in amino acids: CSVRRQSIEYTF. The CDR3 DNA follows: TGCAGCGTTCGTCGACAGTCTATTGAGTACACCTTC.

This clonotype showed up many times. This chain uses TRBV29-1 with TRBJ2-2, with unresolved D. The germline V gene encodes CDR1 SQVTM and CDR2 ANQGSEA. The CDR3 sequence is 11 residues long. V was cut by 7 bases and J by 7 bases, with 10 bases left in between. The CDR3: CSAGGNGELFF. In DNA form, the CDR3 reads TGCAGCGCCGGTGGGAACGGGGAGCTGTTTTTT.

The chain carries TRBV7-9 and TRBJ1-1, with 8 bases that match TRBD1. Germline CDR1 and CDR2: SEHNR and FQNEAQ (reference sequence). The V segment lost 5 bases and the J segment 8 bases; nucleotides outside the gene matches: 7. The CDR3 is 13 amino acids. The CDR3 bases are TGTGCCAGCAGCAAGGACAGGGCTTCCGAAGCTTTCTTT. It encodes CASSKDRASEAFF.

This clonotype was detected many times. Written as DNA, the CDR3 is TGCGCCAGCAGCTTGAGTGTCAGCTCCTACGAGCAGTACTTC. Translating gives CASSLSVSSYEQYF. The V and J genes are TRBV5-1 and TRBJ2-7; D call uncertain. The CDR3 covers 14 residues. Trimming stripped 1 base from V and 0 bases from J, with 8 bases between. Germline V gene data show CDR1 as SGHRS and CDR2 as YFSETQ.

The chain joins TRBV12-3 or TRBV12-4 to TRBJ1-2, with TRBD1 matching over 8 bases. CDR3 length: 15 amino acids. J lost 7 bases, V lost 5 bases, and 12 bases had no gene match. The DNA of the CDR3 is TGTGCCAGCAGTAGGGACAGGCTTTCGGAAGCTGGCTACACCTTC. It translates to CASSRDRLSEAGYTF.

This clonotype was picked up a small number of times. The V gene is TRBV5-5, the J gene TRBJ2-7; D is possibly TRBD2 (5 bases). From germline, CDR1 is SGHKS and CDR2 YYEKEE (reference sequence). The CDR3 is 13 amino acids. Trimming removed 5 bases from V and 5 bases from J, with 14 bases in between. CDR3 in DNA: TGTGCCAGCAGGAGAGGGAGAGAGGACGAGCAGTACTTC. This encodes CASRRGREDEQYF. Looking up the rest from reference TRBV5-5 and TRBJ2-7 gives the full variable domain: DAGVTQSPTHLIKTRGQQVTLRCSPISGHKSVSWYQQVLGQGPQFIFQYYEKEERGRGNFPDRFSARQFPNYSSELNVNALLLGDSALYLCASRRGREDEQYFGPGTRLTVT.

This chain joins TRBV25-1 and TRBJ2-7, with TRBD2 as a possible D gene (6 bases). Germline CDR1 reads MGHDK; CDR2 reads SYGVNS. Trimming took 11 bases from V and 0 from J, leaving 20 bases between them. There are 15 residues in the CDR3. CDR3 protein: CAWSVSGSSSYEQYF. The DNA of the CDR3 is TGTGCCTGGAGTGTATCCGGGAGCAGCTCCTACGAGCAGTACTTC.

This sequence joins TRBV7-2 and TRBJ1-1; D gene ambiguous. The V gene's germline CDR1 is SGHTA and CDR2 FQGNSA. CDR3 length: 16 amino acids. Trimming removed 1 base from V and 0 bases from J, with 12 bases in between. The CDR3: CASSLERISLNTEAFF. DNA for the CDR3: TGTGCCAGCAGCTTAGAACGCATATCTCTGAACACTGAAGCTTTCTTT.

This clonotype was observed at least ten times. This chain uses TRBV7-3 with TRBJ2-7, with D perhaps matching TRBD2 (5 bases). The CDR3 totals 14 residues. Trimming took off 3 bases at V and 2 bases at J, with 11 bases between the two ends. Per the germline V gene, CDR1 is SGHTA and CDR2 is FQGTGA. The CDR3 loop is CASSLREKTYEQYF. The CDR3, as DNA: TGTGCCAGCAGCTTGAGGGAAAAGACCTACGAGCAGTACTTC. The whole variable domain, remainder taken from reference TRBV7-3 and TRBJ2-7, is GAGVSQTPSNKVTEKGKYVELRCDPISGHTALYWYRQSLGQGPEFLIYFQGTGAADDSGLPNDRFFAVRPEGSVSTLKIQRTERGDSAVYLCASSLREKTYEQYFGPGTRLTVT.

This clonotype was seen a few times. This sequence joins TRBV5-5 and TRBJ1-3; the D gene is possibly TRBD1 (5 bases). The germline V gene has CDR1 SGHKS and CDR2 YYEKEE (reference sequence). The CDR3 totals 14 residues. V was trimmed by 0 bases and J by 3 bases, leaving 7 bases between them. CDR3 in amino acids: CASSLDRIGNTIYF. The CDR3 DNA is TGTGCCAGCAGCTTGGACAGGATTGGAAACACCATATATTTT.

This clonotype was counted ten times or more. At one end the junction does not follow the germline gene, possibly because of a read error. The V gene is TRBV11-2, the J gene TRBJ2-1, with D possibly called TRBD1 or TRBD2 (6 bases each). CDR3 length equals 15 residues. The V gene's germline CDR1 is SGHAT and CDR2 FQNNGV. CDR3 amino acids: CASSLGGSSYNEQFF. CDR3 coding DNA: TGTGCTAGCAGCTTAGGGGGGAGCTCCTACAATGAGCAGTTCTTC.

As for this clonotype: One end of the junction does not line up with germline, which may come from a read error. This chain uses TRBV5-4 with TRBJ1-1, with 8 nucleotides matching TRBD1. From germline, CDR1 is SGHNT and CDR2 YYREEE (reference sequence). This CDR3 region has 14 residues. CDR3 protein: CANSFRDRSWMAFF. The CDR3 DNA follows: TGTGCCAACAGCTTTCGGGACAGGAGCTGGATGGCTTTCTTT.